This TCR beta chain emerged from a study of cytomegalovirus exposure and HLA in healthy donors. Looking at the study overall: Per a later analysis, the roughly 690 first-cohort and under 150 validation repertoires shared one platform. Study conclusions and caveats: Associated with cytomegalovirus, according to the listing, were 150 to 200 TCR beta chains.

The protocol was immunoSEQ multiplex PCR, while the TCRdb copy is restricted to in-frame clones and leaves out a portion. The sample shows some 150,000 clones, 70% to 90% of them seen only once. On this clone: Its matching antigen is unknown.

Trimming pared 1 base from V and 1 base from J, leaving 8 bases between. This CDR3 spans 14 amino acids. CDR1 is MNHNS and CDR2 is SASEGT in the germline V gene. Sequences were obtained from PBMCs. The genes are TRBV6-1 and TRBJ2-7, with D possibly TRBD1 on 5 matching bases. This TCR came from a man aged 18 to 30 in good health and CMV-seronegative. CDR3: CASSEVDRSYEQYF. The DNA for the CDR3 is TGTGCCAGCAGTGAAGTTGACAGATCCTACGAGCAGTACTTC.